The rows below give T cell receptor beta chains drawn from one sample of a study of cytomegalovirus exposure and HLA in healthy donors. Repertoires were generated with immunoSEQ multiplex PCR, while TCRdb's copy carries only in-frame clones and drops some. This sample has about 240,000 clones; around nine tenths occur once, and the top ten carry 2.5% to 3%. The sequenced sample consisted of PBMCs. Every receptor here comes from a man aged 18 to 35 in good health and CMV-seronegative. The CDR3 runs from the conserved cysteine through the conserved F or W. Fields, in order: V gene, J gene, D gene, clone size, CDR3 DNA, CDR3 protein. A D gene is named only where the DNA matches it firmly. Not every row has a clone size; where given, it reads once, few, many or a size class.

V: TRBV6-1
J: TRBJ2-7
D: TRBD1
size: NA
DNA: TGTGCCAGCAATGAGTCAGGGGGCGGCGAGCAGTACTTC
CDR3: CASNESGGGEQYF

V: TRBV2
J: TRBJ1-2
D: NA
size: NA
DNA: TGTGCCAGCAGTCCCCGGGGTGGAATGAATGGCTACACCTTC
CDR3: CASSPRGGMNGYTF

V: TRBV6-6
J: TRBJ2-1
D: TRBD2
size: once
DNA: TGTGCCAGCAGTTACTCGAAACTAGCGGGGGGCGATGAGCAGTTCTTC
CDR3: CASSYSKLAGGDEQFF

V: TRBV7-2
J: TRBJ1-1
D: NA
size: NA
DNA: TGTGCCAGCGCACAGGGCCGGTACACTGAAGCTTTCTTT
CDR3: CASAQGRYTEAFF

V: TRBV12-2
J: TRBJ2-2
D: NA
size: NA
DNA: TGTGCAAGTCGCTTAGCGACGACAGGGGCACAGAACACCGGGGAGCTGTTTTTT
CDR3: CASRLATTGAQNTGELFF

V: TRBV13
J: TRBJ2-2
D: NA
size: NA
DNA: TGTGCCAGCAGCTTATACACTAGTCAAAATCCCGGGGAGCTGTTTTTT
CDR3: CASSLYTSQNPGELFF

V: TRBV6-5
J: TRBJ1-1
D: TRBD1
size: NA
DNA: TGTGCCAGCAGTTACTCCTTTGGACAGGGGGGCACTGAAGCTTTCTTT
CDR3: CASSYSFGQGGTEAFF

V: TRBV5-1
J: TRBJ1-1
D: TRBD1
size: NA
DNA: TGCGCCAGCAGCTTGGCCAATTATGGGACAGTGAGCACTGAAGCTTTCTTT
CDR3: CASSLANYGTVSTEAFF

V: TRBV5-4
J: TRBJ2-5
D: NA
size: NA
DNA: TGTGCCAGCAGCTTTAGAGACCAAGAGACCCAGTACTTC
CDR3: CASSFRDQETQYF

V: TRBV28
J: TRBJ2-7
D: TRBD2
size: NA
DNA: TGTGCCAGCAGTGTCCTAGCGGGGGGGGCATACGAGCAGTACTTC
CDR3: CASSVLAGGAYEQYF

V: TRBV6-4
J: TRBJ2-7
D: NA
size: NA
DNA: TGTGCCAGCAGTGACTCGAGGTCCGGCGAGCAGTACTTC
CDR3: CASSDSRSGEQYF

V: TRBV21-1
J: TRBJ1-2
D: NA
size: NA
DNA: TGTGCCAGCAGCAAAGAGAGCTATGGCTACACCTTC
CDR3: CASSKESYGYTF

V: TRBV29-1
J: TRBJ2-3
D: TRBD2
size: NA
DNA: TGCAGCGTTGAAGCTGCGGGACTAGCAAGCACAGATACGCAGTATTTT
CDR3: CSVEAAGLASTDTQYF

V: TRBV19
J: TRBJ1-2
D: TRBD1
size: NA
DNA: TGTGCCAGTAGTCGCTCGACAGGGGTATATGGCTACACCTTC
CDR3: CASSRSTGVYGYTF

V: TRBV7-9
J: TRBJ2-2
D: TRBD1
size: NA
DNA: TGTGCCAGCAGCTCCGGACAGGGCGGATCCCCCGGGGAGCTGTTTTTT
CDR3: CASSSGQGGSPGELFF

V: TRBV29-1
J: TRBJ2-7
D: NA
size: NA
DNA: TGCAGCGTAGGAACAGGGTACGAGCAGTACTTC
CDR3: CSVGTGYEQYF

V: TRBV7-2
J: TRBJ2-7
D: NA
size: NA
DNA: TGTGCCAGCAGCTTAGGGGGAGCGGGCTCCTACGAGCAGTACTTC
CDR3: CASSLGGAGSYEQYF

V: TRBV7-2
J: TRBJ2-3
D: TRBD2
size: NA
DNA: TGTGCCAGCAGCGGGGGCCTAGCGGGGGGCCATACGCAGTATTTT
CDR3: CASSGGLAGGHTQYF

V: TRBV29-1
J: TRBJ2-7
D: TRBD2
size: NA
DNA: TGCAGCGTTAGTGGGCGGGGGGTTTACGAGCAGTACTTC
CDR3: CSVSGRGVYEQYF

V: TRBV28
J: TRBJ2-1
D: NA
size: NA
DNA: TGTGCCAGCAGTTTTACAAGGACTATTAGCAATGAGCAGTTCTTC
CDR3: CASSFTRTISNEQFF

V: TRBV4-1
J: TRBJ1-3
D: NA
size: NA
DNA: TGCGCCAGCAGCCAAGAGGCGGCCCCACGCTCTGGAAACACCATATATTTT
CDR3: CASSQEAAPRSGNTIYF

V: TRBV6-6
J: TRBJ2-5
D: NA
size: NA
DNA: TGTGCCAGCAGTTACTCCGGGACACAAGAGACCCAGTACTTC
CDR3: CASSYSGTQETQYF

V: TRBV5-5
J: TRBJ1-2
D: NA
size: NA
DNA: TGTGCCAGCAGCTTGTCGGCGGGGGGGAACTATGGCTACACCTTC
CDR3: CASSLSAGGNYGYTF

V: TRBV5-6
J: TRBJ2-7
D: NA
size: NA
DNA: TGTGCCAGCAGCTTGGGATTAGCGGTGGACTACGAGCAGTACTTC
CDR3: CASSLGLAVDYEQYF

V: TRBV11-2
J: TRBJ2-7
D: NA
size: NA
DNA: TGTGCCAGCAGCTTAGATTTGGTTTCACAGGCCCTAACTGCTTCCTACGAGCAGTACTTC
CDR3: CASSLDLVSQALTASYEQYF

V: TRBV27
J: TRBJ2-1
D: NA
size: NA
DNA: TGTGCCAGCAGTTTAACCAGGATAAATGAGCAGTTCTTC
CDR3: CASSLTRINEQFF

V: TRBV4-2
J: TRBJ1-6
D: TRBD1
size: NA
DNA: TGTGCCAGCAGTCGGGGACAGGGCGAATCACCCCTCCACTTT
CDR3: CASSRGQGESPLHF

V: TRBV7-9
J: TRBJ1-2
D: NA
size: NA
DNA: TGTGCCAGCAGCGATAGCGTCGGGGTCGACTATGGCTACACCTTC
CDR3: CASSDSVGVDYGYTF

V: TRBV5-1
J: TRBJ2-3
D: NA
size: once
DNA: TGCGCCAGCAGCTTGGGGCTGACAGACACAGATACGCAGTATTTT
CDR3: CASSLGLTDTDTQYF